These T cell receptor beta chains were read from a single sample in a study of CD8+ T cells in alopecia areata. Here immunoSEQ multiplex PCR was the method, and the copy in TCRdb shows in-frame clones only, minus some. The sample includes 130,000 to 150,000 clones, approximately 50% of them seen just once. Material: CD4+ T cells sorted from blood, obtained at week 0. These receptors all stem from a human donor with alopecia areata. Each CDR3 is given with its conserved first and last residue. The order of the fields is D gene, V gene, clone size, J gene, CDR3 protein, CDR3 DNA. A D gene is named only where the DNA matches it firmly. Size values are once, few and many counts, or a class for expanded clones, and some rows have none.

d_gene: TRBD1
v_gene: TRBV6-6
abundance: NA
j_gene: TRBJ1-2
CDR3aa: CASSQDRGNYGYTF
CDR3nt: TGTGCCAGCAGCCAGGACAGGGGGAACTATGGCTACACCTTC

d_gene: TRBD2
v_gene: TRBV7-9
abundance: NA
j_gene: TRBJ2-1
CDR3aa: CASSLVAGGTNEQFF
CDR3nt: TGTGCCAGCAGCTTAGTGGCGGGAGGCACCAATGAGCAGTTCTTC

d_gene: TRBD1
v_gene: TRBV5-6
abundance: NA
j_gene: TRBJ2-7
CDR3aa: CASSRQGRYEQYF
CDR3nt: TGTGCCAGCAGTCGACAGGGGCGATACGAGCAGTACTTC

d_gene: TRBD1
v_gene: TRBV7-2
abundance: few
j_gene: TRBJ2-7
CDR3aa: CASSPRTGGISEQYF
CDR3nt: TGTGCCAGCAGCCCCAGGACAGGGGGCATCTCCGAGCAGTACTTC

d_gene: NA
v_gene: TRBV29-1
abundance: NA
j_gene: TRBJ2-3
CDR3aa: CSVEWGTDTQYF
CDR3nt: TGCAGCGTTGAATGGGGCACAGATACGCAGTATTTT

d_gene: NA
v_gene: TRBV25-1
abundance: few
j_gene: TRBJ2-2
CDR3aa: CASRSDRNTGELFF
CDR3nt: TGTGCCAGCCGCTCTGACAGGAACACCGGGGAGCTGTTTTTT

d_gene: NA
v_gene: TRBV5-1
abundance: NA
j_gene: TRBJ2-1
CDR3aa: CASSLPGTIYEQFF
CDR3nt: TGCGCCAGCAGCCTACCGGGGACAATCTATGAGCAGTTCTTC

d_gene: TRBD2
v_gene: TRBV27
abundance: NA
j_gene: TRBJ2-7
CDR3aa: CASSPWTSGRPQYF
CDR3nt: TGTGCCAGCAGTCCATGGACTAGCGGGAGACCACAGTACTTC

d_gene: NA
v_gene: TRBV5-1
abundance: few
j_gene: TRBJ2-7
CDR3aa: CASSLEQRNYEQYF
CDR3nt: TGCGCCAGCAGCTTGGAACAGCGAAACTACGAGCAGTACTTC

d_gene: TRBD2
v_gene: TRBV5-1
abundance: few
j_gene: TRBJ2-7
CDR3aa: CASSPPRLAGTSEQYF
CDR3nt: TGCGCCAGCAGCCCACCGCGACTAGCGGGCACGAGCGAGCAGTACTTC

d_gene: TRBD1
v_gene: TRBV29-1
abundance: few
j_gene: TRBJ2-3
CDR3aa: CSVEGPGGPSTDTQYF
CDR3nt: TGCAGCGTTGAAGGCCCAGGGGGACCTAGCACAGATACGCAGTATTTT

d_gene: NA
v_gene: TRBV29-1
abundance: few
j_gene: TRBJ2-7
CDR3aa: CSVRAGPYEQYF
CDR3nt: TGCAGCGTGAGGGCCGGGCCCTACGAGCAGTACTTC

d_gene: NA
v_gene: TRBV5-1
abundance: NA
j_gene: TRBJ1-1
CDR3aa: CASSSNAGMNTEAFF
CDR3nt: TGCGCCAGCAGCTCAAACGCGGGGATGAACACTGAAGCTTTCTTT

d_gene: NA
v_gene: TRBV4-3
abundance: NA
j_gene: TRBJ2-1
CDR3aa: CASSQELNSYNEQFF
CDR3nt: TGCGCCAGCAGCCAAGAACTGAACTCCTACAATGAGCAGTTCTTC

d_gene: NA
v_gene: TRBV30
abundance: NA
j_gene: TRBJ1-2
CDR3aa: CAWAGLPYGYTF
CDR3nt: TGTGCCTGGGCAGGGCTTCCGTATGGCTACACCTTC